The 31 T cell receptor beta chains given below trace back to one sample, sequenced in a study of blood T cell repertoires in COVID-19. Assay used: immunoSEQ multiplex PCR; TCRdb lists only in-frame clones, some missing. The top ten hold about 5% of the sample, which has around 100,000 clones, approximately 85% seen once. Material: peripheral blood. These receptors all come from a man in his sixties with acute or convalescent COVID-19.

This chain joins TRBV28 and TRBJ2-1; 12 bases fit TRBD2. This CDR3 region has 15 residues. The J segment lost 10 bases and the V segment lost 5 bases, leaving 9 bases of the junction unmatched. The V gene's germline CDR1 is MDHEN and CDR2 SYDVKM. The CDR3 region is CASSLPSGRAWEQFF. CDR3 DNA: TGTGCCAGCAGTCTCCCTAGCGGGAGGGCTTGGGAGCAGTTCTTC.

V gene TRBV25-1 combines with J gene TRBJ2-3; TRBD1 is a possible D gene (6 bases). The germline V gene has CDR1 MGHDK and CDR2 SYGVNS. Trimming stripped 5 bases from V and 0 bases from J, with 12 bases between. The CDR3 has 15 residues. The CDR3 nucleotides read TGTGCCAGCAGTCCCCAGGACAGAAGCACAGATACGCAGTATTTT. Its protein product is CASSPQDRSTDTQYF.

This clone occurred a few times. V usage is TRBV15 and J usage is TRBJ2-1; D may be TRBD2 (5 bases). The CDR3 contains 12 residues. The V gene's germline CDR1 is LNHNV and CDR2 YYDKDF (reference sequence). V lost 6 bases and J lost 10, with 13 bases in between. CDR3 in amino acids: CATRKLEGEQFF. The CDR3 DNA reads as TGTGCCACCAGAAAACTAGAGGGCGAGCAGTTCTTC.

V gene TRBV7-2 combines with J gene TRBJ1-5, with D tentatively TRBD1 (5 bases). Between the trimmed V and J ends, which lost 6 bases and 4 bases, there was a span of 10 bases. The CDR3 is 13 residues long. CDR1 SGHTA and CDR2 FQGNSA come from the germline V gene. This CDR3 is CASSSQENQPQHF. The CDR3 DNA sequence: TGTGCCAGCAGTTCACAGGAGAATCAGCCCCAGCATTTT.

The genes are TRBV30 and TRBJ1-5, with D perhaps matching TRBD1 (5 bases). Trimming left V 5 bases short and J 6 bases short, with 17 bases between. Germline values: CDR1 GTSNPN, CDR2 SVGIG (reference sequence). The CDR3 consists of 14 residues. In DNA form, the CDR3 reads TGTGCCTGGGATAATCGGGGGAATGGTCAGCCCCAGCATTTT. It translates to CAWDNRGNGQPQHF.

CDR3 DNA sequence: TGTGCCAGCAGCCCACAGGGTATTTCCTACAATGAGCAGTTCTTC. Translated: CASSPQGISYNEQFF. The chain carries TRBV11-1 and TRBJ2-1; TRBD1 might be the D (6 bases). The germline V and J ends were trimmed by 5 bases and 1 base, with 12 bases remaining between them. This CDR3 spans 15 amino acids. The germline V gene encodes CDR1 SGHAT and CDR2 FQDESV (reference sequence).

The CDR3 DNA reads as TGTGCCAGCAGTTTAAACGGTGCAACTAATGAAAAACTGTTTTTT. Protein sequence: CASSLNGATNEKLFF. The chain has TRBV28 and TRBJ1-4, with D unclear. This CDR3 contains 15 residues. Germline values: CDR1 MDHEN, CDR2 SYDVKM. Trimming shortened V by 2 bases and J by 0 bases, and 7 bases separated the two germline ends.

The rearrangement uses TRBV4-3 and TRBJ1-1; 9 nucleotides agree with TRBD1. After removal of 3 bases from V and 0 bases from J, the junction contained 8 bases not matched to a gene. The CDR3 consists of 17 residues. The germline V gene has CDR1 LGHNA and CDR2 YSLEER. CDR3 protein: CASSQDRGAPVNTEAFF. In DNA, the CDR3 is TGCGCCAGCAGCCAGGACAGGGGTGCCCCGGTGAACACTGAAGCTTTCTTT.

The J gene is TRBJ2-3, the V gene TRBV9, with 9 bases matching TRBD1. The CDR3 length is 14 residues. With 5 bases clipped from V and 3 bases from J, the junction kept 4 bases outside the gene matches. Looked up from germline, CDR1 is SGDLS and CDR2 is YYNGEE. The CDR3 nucleotides read TGTGCCAGCAGTTACGGACAGGGGACAGATACGCAGTATTTT. This encodes CASSYGQGTDTQYF.

In this sample, this clone turned up once. V is TRBV29-1 and J is TRBJ2-7; 10 bases match TRBD1. The V gene end was trimmed by 7 bases and the J gene end by 0 bases; junction bases not matched to a gene: 6. Looked up from germline, CDR1 is SQVTM and CDR2 is ANQGSEA. The CDR3 extends over 14 amino acids. The CDR3 spells CSAGQGTPSYEQYF. The CDR3 nucleotides are TGCAGCGCGGGACAGGGGACTCCCTCCTACGAGCAGTACTTC.

The rearrangement joins TRBV7-2 to TRBJ2-1; 7 positions match TRBD2. J lost 4 bases, V lost 2 bases, and 5 bases had no gene match. This CDR3 has 15 residues. The germline gives CDR1 SGHTA, CDR2 FQGNSA. CDR3 sequence reads: CASSLTMGLYNEQFF. In DNA, the CDR3 is TGTGCCAGCAGCTTAACCATGGGACTATACAATGAGCAGTTCTTC.

V and J are TRBV29-1 and TRBJ2-1, with 10 nucleotides matching TRBD1. Germline CDR1 is SQVTM and CDR2 is ANQGSEA. V was clipped by 8 bases and J by 11 bases; unmatched bases: 6. This CDR3 contains 11 residues. The CDR3 sequence is CSIGTGEKQFF. In nucleotides, the CDR3 is TGCAGCATCGGGACAGGGGAAAAGCAGTTCTTC.

This chain joins TRBV7-2 and TRBJ2-7, with D possibly matching TRBD2 (5 bases). V gave up 5 bases and J gave up 4 bases, with 6 bases separating them. The CDR3 consists of 11 residues. Germline V CDR1 and CDR2: SGHTA, FQGNSA. CDR3 DNA sequence: TGTGCCAGCAGCGGACTTTACGAGCAGTACTTC. Protein product: CASSGLYEQYF.

The count of this clone is one. The chain links TRBV2 to TRBJ1-5; tentatively, D is TRBD1 (5 bases). The germline CDR1 and CDR2 sequences are SNHLY and FYNNEI. This CDR3 is built from 14 residues. V lost 8 bases, J lost 5 bases, and 16 bases lay in between. CDR3 in amino acids: CASGPTAEYQPQHF. The DNA of the CDR3 is TGTGCCAGCGGGCCGACAGCAGAGTATCAGCCCCAGCATTTT. The full variable domain, completed using reference TRBV2 and TRBJ1-5, is EPEVTQTPSHQVTQMGQEVILRCVPISNHLYFYWYRQILGQKVEFLVSFYNNEISEKSEIFDDQFSVERPDGSNFTLKIRSTKLEDSAMYFCASGPTAEYQPQHFGDGTRLSIL.

The genes are TRBV7-3 and TRBJ2-3; 9 bases are a match to TRBD1. J gave up 1 base and V 5 bases, and 4 bases lay outside the gene matches. Germline V gene lookup returns CDR1 SGHTA and CDR2 FQGTGA. The CDR3 runs 15 residues. The CDR3 coding sequence is TGTGCCAGCAGCCGGGACAGGGCCCGCACAGATACGCAGTATTTT. It encodes CASSRDRARTDTQYF.

This sequence joins TRBV19 and TRBJ2-3, with 8 bases that match TRBD1. From germline, CDR1 is LNHDA and CDR2 SQIVND (reference sequence). Trimming cost V 3 bases and J 2 bases; bases outside gene matches: 4. The CDR3 has 15 amino acids. The CDR3 loop is CASSMGQAHTDTQYF. The CDR3 coding sequence is TGTGCCAGTAGTATGGGACAGGCGCACACAGATACGCAGTATTTT. The complete variable domain, with remaining parts taken from reference TRBV19 and TRBJ2-3, reads DGGITQSPKYLFRKEGQNVTLSCEQNLNHDAMYWYRQDPGQGLRLIYYSQIVNDFQKGDIAEGYSVSREKKESFPLTVTSAQKNPTAFYLCASSMGQAHTDTQYFGPGTRLTVL.

The rearrangement joins TRBV7-2 to TRBJ2-1; 8 bases fit TRBD2. The junction had 8 bases not matched to a gene; V was cut back by 5 bases and J by 5 bases. Germline V gene sequence: CDR1 SGHTA, CDR2 FQGNSA. The CDR3 is 15 residues long. CDR3 residues: CASSARLASNNEQFF. Here the CDR3 DNA reads TGTGCCAGCAGCGCCCGACTAGCGAGTAACAATGAGCAGTTCTTC.

This chain uses TRBV4-1 with TRBJ1-4; D is possibly TRBD1 (5 bases). CDR3 size: 21 residues. V was pared by 1 base and J by 6 bases, with 30 bases between. Looked up from germline, CDR1 is MGHRA and CDR2 is YSYEKL. Written as DNA, the CDR3 is TGCGCCAGCAGCCAAGCGACGGTACTCCGGGGACCCTCGGGGAGGGATGAAAAACTGTTTTTT. It yields the protein CASSQATVLRGPSGRDEKLFF.

CDR3 DNA sequence: TGTGCCAGCAGTCCCCGTTTTCTGGGAGAGTATGGCTACACCTTC. Translation gives CASSPRFLGEYGYTF. The V call is TRBV27, the J call TRBJ1-2, with no clear D. V lost 5 bases, J lost 5 bases, and 18 bases lay in between. Germline assignment: CDR1 MNHEY and CDR2 SMNVEV (reference sequence). This CDR3 comprises 15 residues.

This chain links TRBV5-1 with TRBJ2-3; D remains ambiguous. CDR3 length: 14 amino acids. Germline V gives CDR1 SGHRS, CDR2 YFSETQ. The V and J ends lost 3 bases and 4 bases respectively, with 12 bases between them. The CDR3 here is CASSSQTGSDTQYF. CDR3 bases: TGCGCCAGCAGCTCTCAAACCGGGTCAGATACGCAGTATTTT. The full variable domain, with the rest looked up from reference TRBV5-1 and TRBJ2-3, is KAGVTQTPRYLIKTRGQQVTLSCSPISGHRSVSWYQQTPGQGLQFLFEYFSETQRNKGNFPGRFSGRQFSNSRSEMNVSTLELGDSALYLCASSSQTGSDTQYFGPGTRLTVL.

This clone was counted a single time. The chain carries TRBV4-3 and TRBJ1-2; D gene unclear. Trimming shortened V by 0 bases and J by 4 bases, and 9 bases separated the two germline ends. Germline V gene lookup returns CDR1 LGHNA and CDR2 YSLEER. The CDR3 is 14 residues long. CDR3 protein: CASSQDQATYGYTF. The CDR3 DNA reads as TGCGCCAGCAGCCAAGACCAGGCTACCTATGGCTACACCTTC.

This rearrangement joins TRBV6-1 to TRBJ2-3, with 9 bases identical to TRBD1. The V and J ends lost 4 bases and 7 bases, in that order; junction bases with no gene match: 12. Per germline, CDR1 MNHNS and CDR2 SASEGT. The CDR3 has 16 residues. The CDR3: CASSAVGQGFPYTQYF. The DNA of the CDR3 is TGTGCCAGCAGTGCCGTTGGACAGGGGTTCCCCTATACGCAGTATTTT.

This clone was picked up a small number of times. The chain has TRBV27 and TRBJ1-1; D ambiguous. The germline V and J ends were trimmed by 2 bases and 4 bases, with 17 bases remaining between them. Germline CDR1 is MNHEY and CDR2 is SMNVEV (reference sequence). The CDR3 extends over 16 amino acids. This CDR3 is CASSLKQRSTSTEAFF. The DNA of the CDR3 is TGTGCCAGCAGTTTAAAGCAGCGATCCACCTCCACTGAAGCTTTCTTT.

This clone was found a few times. V and J are TRBV30 and TRBJ2-2, with TRBD1 matching over 9 bases. Germline lookup yields CDR1 GTSNPN and CDR2 SVGIG (reference sequence). The CDR3 has 16 amino acids. The trim removed 0 bases at V and 6 bases at J, leaving 8 bases unmatched. This chain's CDR3 is CAWSVRTGGISGELFF. CDR3 DNA sequence: TGTGCCTGGAGTGTAAGAACAGGGGGCATATCCGGGGAGCTGTTTTTT.

The CDR3 protein is CASSGDRGFDEQYF. CDR3 nucleotides: TGTGCCAGTAGTGGTGACAGGGGGTTCGACGAGCAGTACTTC. This chain connects TRBV19 to TRBJ2-7; 9 bases align to TRBD1. CDR1 and CDR2 (germline): LNHDA, SQIVND (reference sequence). This CDR3 is 14 amino acids long. The trim removed 5 bases at V and 5 bases at J, leaving 7 bases unmatched.

V is TRBV27 and J is TRBJ1-1, with 9 nucleotides matching TRBD1. The CDR3 runs to 13 residues. Trimming took 2 bases from V and 9 from J; bases not matched to a gene: 4. The germline V gene encodes CDR1 MNHEY and CDR2 SMNVEV (reference sequence). CDR3 bases: TGTGCCAGCAGTTTACGCGGGACAGGGCAAGCTTTCTTT. Protein product: CASSLRGTGQAFF.

The CDR3 DNA follows: TGTGCCAGCAGTTCCTCGAGTAATGAGCAGTTCTTC. Translating gives CASSSSSNEQFF. The V and J genes are TRBV28 and TRBJ2-1; D gene unclear. This CDR3 is 12 amino acids long. CDR1 is MDHEN and CDR2 is SYDVKM in the germline V gene. V lost 4 bases, J lost 7 bases, and 8 bases lay in between.

For this clone: Within the sample, other DNA sequences also encode this same CDR3. The chain links TRBV5-1 to TRBJ2-7; a possible D gene is TRBD2 (6 bases). Germline values: CDR1 SGHRS, CDR2 YFSETQ. Trimming cost V 0 bases and J 0 bases, with 10 bases left between them. This CDR3 comprises 15 residues. The CDR3 reads CASSLDGGSSYEQYF. CDR3 in DNA: TGCGCCAGCAGCTTGGATGGGGGGAGCTCCTACGAGCAGTACTTC. The whole variable domain, remainder taken from reference TRBV5-1 and TRBJ2-7, is KAGVTQTPRYLIKTRGQQVTLSCSPISGHRSVSWYQQTPGQGLQFLFEYFSETQRNKGNFPGRFSGRQFSNSRSEMNVSTLELGDSALYLCASSLDGGSSYEQYFGPGTRLTVT.

The chain uses TRBV5-1 and TRBJ2-2; a possible D gene is TRBD1 (6 bases). The germline CDR1 and CDR2 sequences are SGHRS and YFSETQ. The CDR3 contains 15 residues. V lost 7 bases, J lost 5 bases, and 18 bases lay in between. The CDR3 spells CASRTGLRGTGELFF. CDR3 in DNA: TGCGCCAGCCGCACGGGGCTCAGGGGAACCGGGGAGCTGTTTTTT.

The CDR3 coding sequence is TGTGCCAGCTCACCCACGGACAGGGAAGATCAGCCCCAGCATTTT. It encodes CASSPTDREDQPQHF. The chain uses TRBV18 and TRBJ1-5; 8 nucleotides agree with TRBD1. This CDR3 contains 15 residues. V gave up 3 bases and J gave up 5 bases; unmatched junction bases: 6. CDR1 and CDR2 from the germline V gene are KGHSH and LQKENI.

The chain uses TRBV27 and TRBJ1-5; D ambiguous. The CDR3 has 14 amino acids. Germline-derived CDR1 and CDR2 are MNHEY and SMNVEV (reference sequence). Trimming stripped 4 bases from V and 6 bases from J, with 13 bases between. This CDR3 reads CASSYERGGQPQHF. The CDR3 DNA follows: TGTGCCAGCAGTTACGAGAGAGGAGGTCAGCCCCAGCATTTT.